This TCR beta chain was retrieved from a study of beta chain features in type 1 diabetes. The study, taken as a whole, reports: Naive, central memory and regulatory TCRB repertoires appeared more similar among patients than healthy donors.

V was cut by 8 bases and J by 8 bases, with 13 bases left in between. This CDR3 is built from 12 residues. Germline assignment: CDR1 ENHRY and CDR2 SYGVKD. A word on this clone: The antigen is not known.

Expressed TCRB transcripts were sequenced, since all the RNA that had been isolated was reverse transcribed. Here immunoSEQ multiplex PCR was the method, and the copy in TCRdb shows in-frame clones only, minus some. The sample shows hundreds of thousands of clones, 68% of them seen only once. The chain carries TRBV10-3 and TRBJ2-1, with D perhaps TRBD1 (6 bases). The TCR was taken from a young man in good health. Sequences were obtained from naive CD4+ T cells from blood. The CDR3 spells CAIGGQTDEQFF. CDR3 nucleotide sequence: TGTGCCATCGGTGGACAGACCGATGAGCAGTTCTTC.